This T cell receptor (beta chain) is drawn from a study of OX40 agonist ivuxolimab in advanced cancers. Study-wide points: Among some nonresponders, normalized T-cell clonal expansion was also low. The CD4+ and CD8+ T cells in the blood had expanded clonally by week 6 at 0.1 to 3.0 mg/kg.

Trimming at V came to 4 bases and at J to 1 base, leaving 14 bases not matched to a gene. Germline CDR1 is MNHNS and CDR2 is SASEGT. CDR3 length equals 19 residues. TCRdb's copy holds only in-frame clones and misses some; the assay was immunoSEQ multiplex PCR. The sample lists tens of thousands of clones; more than 75% were seen once. As concerns this clone: Its antigen is currently unknown.

V usage is TRBV6-1 and J usage is TRBJ2-7, with 12 bases fitting TRBD2. The clonotype originates from an adult with an advanced solid tumor such as melanoma, head and neck, liver or kidney cancer. The source material was CD4+ or CD8+ T cells sorted from blood, sampled in a trial of the OX40 agonist ivuxolimab. The CDR3 DNA reads as TGTGCCAGCAGTGCTCCGGGACTGCGGGGACTAGCGGGTTCCTACGAGCAGTACTTC. Protein sequence: CASSAPGLRGLAGSYEQYF.